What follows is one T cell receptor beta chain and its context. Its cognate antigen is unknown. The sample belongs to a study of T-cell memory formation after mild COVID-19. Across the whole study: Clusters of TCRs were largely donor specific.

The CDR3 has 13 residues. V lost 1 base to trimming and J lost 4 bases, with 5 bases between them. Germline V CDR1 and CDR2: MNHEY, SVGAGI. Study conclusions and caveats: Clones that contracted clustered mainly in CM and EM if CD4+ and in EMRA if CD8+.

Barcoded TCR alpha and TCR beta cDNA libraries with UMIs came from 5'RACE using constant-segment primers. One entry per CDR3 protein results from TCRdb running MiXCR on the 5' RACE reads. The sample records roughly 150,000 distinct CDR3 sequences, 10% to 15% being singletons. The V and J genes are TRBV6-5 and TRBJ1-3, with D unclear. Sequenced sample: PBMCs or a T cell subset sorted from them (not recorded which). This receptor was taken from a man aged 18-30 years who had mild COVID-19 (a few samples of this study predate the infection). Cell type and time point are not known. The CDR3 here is CASSYFGGNTIYF. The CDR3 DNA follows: TGTGCCAGCAGTTACTTCGGGGGAAACACCATATATTTT.